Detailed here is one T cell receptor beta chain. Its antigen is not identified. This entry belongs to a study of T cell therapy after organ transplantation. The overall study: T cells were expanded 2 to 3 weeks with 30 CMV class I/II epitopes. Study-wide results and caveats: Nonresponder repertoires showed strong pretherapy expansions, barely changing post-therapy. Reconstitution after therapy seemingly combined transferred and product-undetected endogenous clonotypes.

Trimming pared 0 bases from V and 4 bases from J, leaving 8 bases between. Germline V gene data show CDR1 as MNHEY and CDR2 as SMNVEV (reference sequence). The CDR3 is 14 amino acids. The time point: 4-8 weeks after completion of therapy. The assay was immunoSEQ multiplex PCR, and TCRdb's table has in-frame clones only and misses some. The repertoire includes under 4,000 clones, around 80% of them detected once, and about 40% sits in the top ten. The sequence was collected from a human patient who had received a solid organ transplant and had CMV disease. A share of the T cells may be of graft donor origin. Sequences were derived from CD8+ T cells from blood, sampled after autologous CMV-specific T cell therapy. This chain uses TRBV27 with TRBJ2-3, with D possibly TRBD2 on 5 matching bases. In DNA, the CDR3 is TGTGCCAGCAGTTTATCGGGAGCCGCAGATACGCAGTATTTT. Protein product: CASSLSGAADTQYF.